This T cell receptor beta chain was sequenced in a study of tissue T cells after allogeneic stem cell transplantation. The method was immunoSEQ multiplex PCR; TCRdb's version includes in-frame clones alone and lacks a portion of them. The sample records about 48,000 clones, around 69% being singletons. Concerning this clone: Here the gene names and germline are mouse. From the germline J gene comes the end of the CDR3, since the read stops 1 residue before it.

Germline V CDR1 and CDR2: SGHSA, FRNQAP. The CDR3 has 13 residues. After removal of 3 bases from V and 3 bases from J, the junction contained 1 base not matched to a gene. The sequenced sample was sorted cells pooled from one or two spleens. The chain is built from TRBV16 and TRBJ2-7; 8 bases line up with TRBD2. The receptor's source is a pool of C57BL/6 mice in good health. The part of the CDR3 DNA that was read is TGTGCAAGCAGCTTGGGGGGGCGCTATGAACAGTAC. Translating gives CASSLGGRYEQY. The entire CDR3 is CASSLGGRYEQYF.